This T cell receptor (beta chain) was found in a study of response to subunit inactivated influenza vaccine. General study points: The authors put forward the suggestion that each seasonal influenza vaccination may bring in only a limited number of new T cells.

Details on this clonotype: What it recognizes is unknown.

TCRdb itself ran the RT-PCR reads through MiXCR, one entry per CDR3 protein. This table has hundreds of thousands of distinct CDR3 sequences, 25% appearing once. In germline, CDR1 is KGHSH, CDR2 LQKENI. V lost 4 bases to trimming and J lost 0 bases; unmatched junction nucleotides: 4. CDR3 length: 17 amino acids. The clonotype was recovered from a man in his forties or fifties who received an inactivated influenza vaccine. Specimen: CD4+ T cells sorted from PBMCs, collected 4 to 6 days after vaccination. The V gene is TRBV18, the J gene TRBJ2-2, with 11 bases lining up with TRBD2. The CDR3 here is CASSQLGLAANTGELFF. The DNA of the CDR3 is TGTGCCAGCTCACAACTGGGACTAGCGGCGAACACCGGGGAGCTGTTTTTT.